This entry lists 22 T cell receptor beta chains sequenced from one sample in a study of shared clonotypes between healthy human individuals. TCRdb's copy holds only in-frame clones and misses some; the assay was immunoSEQ multiplex PCR. The table records 2 million to 2.5 million clones, 95% of them present only once. Source material: naive CD4+ T cells sorted from blood. Subset reported: CD45RA+ positively selected. All receptors come from a man between 18 and 35 years old in good health.

The J gene is TRBJ2-6, the V gene TRBV11-2, with a possible D match to TRBD2 (5 bases). V was clipped by 2 bases and J by 1 base, with 15 bases between them. The CDR3 is 18 amino acids. The germline V gene encodes CDR1 SGHAT and CDR2 FQNNGV. The CDR3 DNA reads TGTGCCAGCAGCTTAACGGTGCCTAGCATATCTGGGGCCAACGTCCTGACTTTC. Translation gives CASSLTVPSISGANVLTF.

The rearrangement uses TRBV4-3 and TRBJ2-3; 7 bases match TRBD1. The CDR3 is made up of 14 amino acids. Germline CDR1 is LGHNA and CDR2 is YSLEER. V was clipped by 3 bases and J by 2 bases; unmatched bases: 2. The DNA for the CDR3 is TGCGCCAGCAGCCAGGGACAGAACACAGATACGCAGTATTTT. It is translated as CASSQGQNTDTQYF.

The V call is TRBV9, the J call TRBJ2-7; 10 positions match TRBD1. The junction had 14 bases not matched to a gene; V was cut back by 0 bases and J by 2 bases. Germline lookup yields CDR1 SGDLS and CDR2 YYNGEE. This CDR3 has 19 residues. The CDR3 here is CASSVGTGGWTGPAYEQYF. In nucleotides, the CDR3 is TGTGCCAGCAGCGTAGGGACAGGGGGGTGGACGGGGCCCGCCTACGAGCAGTACTTC.

This clone was observed a single time. The chain is built from TRBV7-2 and TRBJ2-7; no definite D call. Deletions cut 6 bases from V and 5 bases from J, with 17 bases between. This CDR3 is built from 14 residues. The germline CDR1 and CDR2 sequences are SGHTA and FQGNSA. This CDR3 reads CASSLASNANEQYF. The CDR3 DNA sequence: TGTGCCAGCAGTTTGGCCAGCAATGCCAACGAGCAGTACTTC.

The chain recombines TRBV6-6 with TRBJ2-7, with D perhaps TRBD1 (5 bases). CDR3 length: 13 amino acids. V lost 5 bases and J 0 bases, leaving 8 bases between the germline ends. Germline CDR1 is MNHNY and CDR2 is SVGAGI (reference sequence). The CDR3 DNA follows: TGTGCCAGCAGTCCGACAGCCTCCTACGAGCAGTACTTC. It yields the protein CASSPTASYEQYF.

This chain links TRBV5-1 with TRBJ2-5; 8 bases fit TRBD1. V shed 0 bases, J shed 1 base, and the junction held 5 bases outside the gene matches. CDR1 SGHRS and CDR2 YFSETQ come from the germline V gene. This CDR3 region has 16 residues. The CDR3 nucleotides read TGCGCCAGCAGCTTGGAGGGCAGGGGGCTCCAAGAGACCCAGTACTTC. Protein: CASSLEGRGLQETQYF.

The genes are TRBV9 and TRBJ2-7, with D hard to call. Trimming cost V 4 bases and J 0 bases, with 5 bases left between them. Germline V lookup: CDR1 SGDLS, CDR2 YYNGEE. The CDR3 is 12 residues long. CDR3 sequence: CASSRSSYEQYF. As DNA, the CDR3 is TGTGCCAGCAGCCGTAGCTCCTACGAGCAGTACTTC.

J is TRBJ2-2 and V is TRBV6-5; D is unclear. CDR1 and CDR2 from the germline V gene are MNHEY and SVGAGI. With 2 bases removed from V and 4 bases from J, the gap between germline ends came to 8 bases. The length of the CDR3 is 14 residues. CDR3 residues: CASSYTRRTGELFF. Here the CDR3 DNA reads TGTGCCAGCAGTTACACCAGACGCACCGGGGAGCTGTTTTTT.

The chain is built from TRBV7-2 and TRBJ1-3; D gene uncertain. Between the trimmed V and J ends, which lost 5 bases and 0 bases, there was a span of 11 bases. This CDR3 has 15 residues. Germline values: CDR1 SGHTA, CDR2 FQGNSA. The CDR3 sequence is CASSPRESSGNTIYF. The CDR3, as DNA: TGTGCCAGCAGCCCCAGAGAGAGCTCTGGAAACACCATATATTTT.

The rearrangement links TRBV7-9 to TRBJ1-6; 9 positions agree with TRBD1. The germline gives CDR1 SEHNR, CDR2 FQNEAQ (reference sequence). V lost 4 bases, J lost 4 bases, and 8 bases stayed unmatched. There are 17 residues in the CDR3. DNA for the CDR3: TGTGCCAGCAGCTCCGGGACAGGGCGCAGTTATAATTCACCCCTCCACTTT. It yields the protein CASSSGTGRSYNSPLHF.

The DNA of the CDR3 is TGCGCCAGCAGCTCTGGGGTCGAGCAGTACTTC. Translation gives CASSSGVEQYF. The chain uses TRBV5-1 and TRBJ2-7, with D unclear. Germline V gene sequence: CDR1 SGHRS, CDR2 YFSETQ. The CDR3 loop spans 11 amino acids. With 3 bases removed from V and 6 bases from J, the gap between germline ends came to 7 bases.

This chain joins TRBV6-1 and TRBJ2-7; D may be TRBD2 (6 bases). The CDR3 covers 14 residues. Between the trimmed V and J ends, which lost 6 bases and 4 bases, there was a span of 16 bases. Germline CDR1 reads MNHNS; CDR2 reads SASEGT. CDR3 nucleotide sequence: TGTGCCAGCAGGCGGGGAGACAATTCATACGAGCAGTACTTC. Translating gives CASRRGDNSYEQYF.

This clone was observed a single time. The rearrangement uses TRBV7-9 and TRBJ1-2, with 10 bases fitting TRBD1. The germline gives CDR1 SEHNR, CDR2 FQNEAQ (reference sequence). J lost 8 bases, V lost 5 bases, and 8 bases had no gene match. CDR3 length: 14 amino acids. CDR3 region: CASSRSGTGEGYTF. The CDR3 DNA reads as TGTGCCAGCAGCCGATCCGGGACAGGGGAAGGCTACACCTTC. Full variable domain (rest looked up from reference TRBV7-9 and TRBJ1-2): DTGVSQNPRHKITKRGQNVTFRCDPISEHNRLYWYRQTLGQGPEFLTYFQNEAQLEKSRLLSDRFSAERPKGSFSTLEIQRTEQGDSAMYLCASSRSGTGEGYTFGSGTRLTVV.

The chain employs TRBV19 and TRBJ2-3; no clear D gene. The CDR3 consists of 12 residues. Between the trimmed V and J ends, which lost 6 bases and 7 bases, there was a span of 11 bases. CDR1 and CDR2 from the germline V gene are LNHDA and SQIVND (reference sequence). The CDR3 loop is CASRAESYTQYF. CDR3 bases: TGTGCCAGTAGGGCAGAGTCTTATACGCAGTATTTT.

The chain is built from TRBV19 and TRBJ2-1; D unclear. The CDR3 runs 15 residues. Germline CDR1 is LNHDA and CDR2 is SQIVND (reference sequence). V was trimmed by 3 bases and J by 4 bases, leaving 13 bases between them. The CDR3 nucleotides are TGTGCCAGTAGTATCGGCCAGGATAGATACAATGAGCAGTTCTTC. Its protein product is CASSIGQDRYNEQFF.

On this clone: The sample carries other DNA sequences with the same CDR3. This chain connects TRBV28 to TRBJ2-3; 7 bases map to TRBD1. The J segment lost 0 bases and the V segment lost 5 bases, leaving 2 bases of the junction unmatched. This CDR3 has 14 residues. Germline CDR1 MDHEN, CDR2 SYDVKM. CDR3 loop: CASSPTGSTDTQYF. The CDR3, as DNA: TGTGCCAGCAGTCCGACAGGGAGCACAGATACGCAGTATTTT.

V and J are TRBV25-1 and TRBJ2-5; 8 nucleotides align to TRBD1. Germline V gene data show CDR1 as MGHDK and CDR2 as SYGVNS. V was clipped by 5 bases and J by 1 base; unmatched bases: 12. The CDR3 has 17 residues. This chain's CDR3 is CASSPPSRTGLQETQYF. CDR3 nucleotide sequence: TGTGCCAGCAGTCCCCCCTCGAGGACAGGGCTCCAAGAGACCCAGTACTTC.

This clone was recorded once. The sample carries other DNA sequences with the same CDR3. J is TRBJ2-1 and V is TRBV5-1, with D possibly called TRBD1 or TRBD2 (5 bases each). CDR1 SGHRS and CDR2 YFSETQ come from the germline V gene. Trimming removed 0 bases from V and 0 bases from J, with 10 bases in between. This CDR3 has 16 amino acids. In DNA, the CDR3 is TGCGCCAGCAGCTTGGTCGGGGCCAGCTCCTACAATGAGCAGTTCTTC. Amino acids: CASSLVGASSYNEQFF.

The CDR3 nucleotides read TGTGCCAGCAGCCCGGGACTAGCGGGGGGGCAAGAGACCCAGTACTTC. Translated, it gives CASSPGLAGGQETQYF. V is TRBV11-3 and J is TRBJ2-5, with 16 bases aligning to TRBD2. From germline, CDR1 is SGHNT and CDR2 YENEEA. CDR3 length equals 16 residues. The J segment lost 2 bases and the V segment lost 5 bases, leaving 2 bases of the junction unmatched.

Concerning this clone itself: Other DNA sequences of this sample code for an identical CDR3. This chain joins TRBV19 and TRBJ1-6; 8 nucleotides align to TRBD1. The CDR3 runs 13 residues. With V trimmed by 6 bases and J by 7 bases, 2 bases remained unmatched. Germline V gene data show CDR1 as LNHDA and CDR2 as SQIVND (reference sequence). Here the CDR3 DNA reads TGTGCCAGTAGCGGACAGGGAAATTCACCCCTCCACTTT. It encodes CASSGQGNSPLHF.

As for this clone: The same CDR3 also results from other DNA sequences found in this sample. The J gene is TRBJ2-7, the V gene TRBV20-1; perhaps TRBD2 as D (6 bases). Germline assignment: CDR1 DFQATT and CDR2 SNEGSKA (reference sequence). Trimming left V 5 bases short and J 3 bases short, with 8 bases between. This CDR3 is built from 11 residues. The DNA of the CDR3 is TGCAGTGCTCGAGCGGGCTACGAGCAGTACTTC. Protein sequence: CSARAGYEQYF.

V usage is TRBV7-9 and J usage is TRBJ1-6; D call uncertain. This CDR3 spans 12 amino acids. Trimming took off 0 bases at V and 10 bases at J, with 4 bases between the two ends. CDR1 and CDR2 from the germline V gene are SEHNR and FQNEAQ (reference sequence). CDR3 in DNA: TGTGCCAGCAGCTTAGCGAGCTCACCCCTCCACTTT. It encodes CASSLASSPLHF.